The clone carrying this T cell receptor beta chain occurred many times. A read error is likely, as this CDR3 ends without the conserved phenylalanine or tryptophan. TCRdb passed the 5' RACE reads through MiXCR, listing each CDR3 protein once. Of almost 30,000 distinct CDR3 sequences listed, roughly 6% were seen once; the top ten hold 25%. Germline CDR1 and CDR2: SGHRS and YFSETQ. The CDR3 is made up of 14 amino acids. J was trimmed by 4 bases and V by 3 bases; bases with no gene match: 2. This entry is derived from a study of T cells after yellow fever vaccination. Study overall: CD3, CD45RA, CCR7 and CD95 sorting yielded EM, EMRA, CM and Tscm memory subsets. General study findings and limits: Few clonotypes appeared in both CD4 and CD8 compartments. Abundant clonotypes from the bulk population could have been carried over as contaminants into FACS-sorted repertoires. Within the sorted memory subsets, almost all vaccine-responding clonotypes could not be detected on day 0.

The TCR originated in a man between 25 and 39 years old who received the YFV17D yellow fever vaccine. The sequencing used PBMCs, either bulk or a sorted T-cell subset (CD4+, CD8+, memory, or dextramer-sorted; not recorded which), collected on the day of the yellow fever booster vaccination. This sequence joins TRBV5-1 and TRBJ2-5; 11 bases line up with TRBD2. CDR3 sequence reads: CASSSGTSGETQYS. CDR3 DNA: TGCGCCAGCAGCTCTGGGACTAGCGGAGAGACCCAGTACTCT.